The 31 T cell receptor beta chains listed next were all sequenced from one sample in a study of cytomegalovirus exposure and HLA in healthy donors (TCRdb year 2017). Library generation was performed with the immunoSEQ multiplex PCR assay. The multiplex PCR relied on a mix of 60 forward primers for TCR Vbeta segments and 13 reverse primers for TCR Jbeta segments. TCRdb's version of the immuneACCESS table is confined to in-frame rearrangements and falls short of the full clone set. An unresolved V gene accounts for under half of the shortfall where checked; the remainder is of unknown origin. The sample table records fewer than 100,000 clones; nearly 80% of these occur just once. The ten top clones hold about 4% of the sample. Sequencing used PBMCs. Receptor source: a woman in her forties in good health and CMV-seropositive.

The gene calls are TRBV18 and TRBJ2-7, with D unresolved. The CDR3 covers 12 residues. Germline assignment: CDR1 KGHSH and CDR2 LQKENI. V was pared by 4 bases and J by 6 bases, with 10 bases between. As DNA, the CDR3 is TGTGCCAGCTCACTAATTGCCGGCGAGCAGTACTTC. Amino acids: CASSLIAGEQYF.

This clone was detected only once. The CDR3 spells CSVDQVPAEAFF. The CDR3 DNA reads as TGCAGCGTTGATCAGGTACCTGCTGAAGCTTTCTTT. V is TRBV29-1 and J is TRBJ1-1; D gene unclear. The CDR3 totals 12 residues. Germline CDR1 is SQVTM and CDR2 is ANQGSEA. Trimming took off 3 bases at V and 6 bases at J, with 11 bases between the two ends.

V gene TRBV29-1 combines with J gene TRBJ2-7; the D gene is possibly TRBD1 (6 bases). Germline loops: CDR1 SQVTM, CDR2 ANQGSEA. The V gene lost 2 bases and the J gene lost 9 bases, with 8 bases spanning the gap. The CDR3 loop spans 10 amino acids. The CDR3 spells CSVEPGVQYF. The CDR3 DNA follows: TGCAGCGTTGAACCAGGGGTGCAGTACTTC.

This clone appeared once. The chain links TRBV18 to TRBJ2-6; TRBD1 agrees at 7 bases. The CDR3 is 17 amino acids. The ends lost 0 bases at V and 0 bases at J; junction bases unmatched: 2. Germline CDR1 is KGHSH and CDR2 is LQKENI. The CDR3 coding sequence is TGTGCCAGCTCACCACCGGGACAGAGCTCTGGGGCCAACGTCCTGACTTTC. This gives the protein CASSPPGQSSGANVLTF.

In its sample, this clone was seen a few times. This chain links TRBV7-9 with TRBJ2-1; possibly TRBD2 for D (5 bases). The CDR3 extends over 17 amino acids. Looked up from germline, CDR1 is SEHNR and CDR2 is FQNEAQ (reference sequence). Trimming pared 5 bases from V and 2 bases from J, leaving 19 bases between. CDR3 sequence (DNA): TGTGCCAGCAGCCAAACCGGGGTTCCCAAACCCTACAATGAGCAGTTCTTC. This sequence encodes CASSQTGVPKPYNEQFF.

The chain is built from TRBV5-8 and TRBJ2-1, with D possibly being TRBD1 (5 bases). CDR1 and CDR2 (germline): SGHTS, YDEGEE. Trimming cost V 0 bases and J 12 bases, with 16 bases left between them. The CDR3 is made up of 14 amino acids. The CDR3: CASSLVSPGLGQFF. CDR3 coding DNA: TGTGCCAGCAGCTTGGTATCCCCAGGGCTGGGGCAGTTCTTC. Full variable domain (rest looked up from reference TRBV5-8 and TRBJ2-1): EAGVTQSPTHLIKTRGQQATLRCSPISGHTSVYWYQQALGLGLQFLLWYDEGEERNRGNFPPRFSGRQFPNYSSELNVNALELEDSALYLCASSLVSPGLGQFFGPGTRLTVL.

The V call is TRBV6-5, the J call TRBJ2-7, with 12 bases that match TRBD2. CDR1 and CDR2 from the germline V gene are MNHEY and SVGAGI. V shed 10 bases and J 3 bases; nucleotides not matched to a gene: 4. CDR3 length: 13 residues. CDR3 DNA sequence: TGTGCCACCCGACTAGCGGGAGTCTACGAGCAGTACTTC. Translating gives CATRLAGVYEQYF.

This chain links TRBV10-3 with TRBJ2-2; unclear D gene. Looked up from germline, CDR1 is ENHRY and CDR2 is SYGVKD. The CDR3 covers 11 residues. Deletions cut 7 bases from V and 7 bases from J, with 7 bases between. The CDR3 loop is CAINSGGELFF. CDR3 nucleotide sequence: TGTGCCATCAATAGTGGCGGGGAGCTGTTTTTT.

This clone was counted a few times. V and J are TRBV7-2 and TRBJ1-1; D is possibly TRBD1 (5 bases). The CDR3 has 15 amino acids. V gave up 4 bases and J gave up 10 bases, with 22 bases separating them. Germline V CDR1 and CDR2: SGHTA, FQGNSA. CDR3 nucleotides: TGTGCCAGCAGCTCCCGTTCGGGGGTCGGGGTATCAGCTTTCTTT. Amino acid sequence: CASSSRSGVGVSAFF.

The V call is TRBV7-3, the J call TRBJ2-5, with 7 bases aligning to TRBD2. The germline V gene has CDR1 SGHTA and CDR2 FQGTGA. The CDR3 consists of 14 residues. J was trimmed by 7 bases and V by 5 bases; bases with no gene match: 10. The CDR3 DNA follows: TGTGCCAGCAGCCCTTTCAGCAGGGAGGGGACCCAGTACTTC. It encodes CASSPFSREGTQYF.

The chain combines TRBV14 with TRBJ2-2; no clear D. This CDR3 contains 13 residues. The ends were cut back, 5 bases at V and 4 bases at J, with 8 bases in the middle. The germline V gene has CDR1 SGHDN and CDR2 FVKESK. The CDR3 sequence: CASSSTTTGELFF. CDR3 in DNA: TGTGCCAGCAGCTCTACCACCACCGGGGAGCTGTTTTTT.

This rearrangement joins TRBV7-9 to TRBJ2-3; 12 bases fit TRBD1. This CDR3 is built from 15 residues. From germline, CDR1 is SEHNR and CDR2 FQNEAQ (reference sequence). Trimming at V came to 7 bases and at J to 4 bases, leaving 6 bases not matched to a gene. CDR3 amino acids: CASIPGTGGPDTQYF. CDR3 nucleotides: TGTGCCAGCATCCCCGGGACAGGGGGCCCAGATACGCAGTATTTT.

This clone was seen more than once but under ten times. The chain employs TRBV11-2 and TRBJ2-3; TRBD1 might be the D (5 bases). The CDR3 has 16 residues. V gave up 1 base and J gave up 2 bases, with 13 bases separating them. CDR1 is SGHAT, CDR2 FQNNGV, per germline. CDR3 amino acids: CASSLGVRGSTDTQYF. CDR3 DNA sequence: TGTGCCAGCAGCTTAGGAGTAAGGGGCTCCACAGATACGCAGTATTTT.

The J gene is TRBJ1-2, the V gene TRBV27, with TRBD1 as a possible D gene (6 bases). V lost 4 bases to trimming and J lost 7 bases, with 10 bases between them. The CDR3 consists of 12 residues. Germline CDR1 and CDR2: MNHEY and SMNVEV (reference sequence). The DNA of the CDR3 is TGTGCCAGCAGTTCCCAGACAGGTGGCTACACCTTC. This codes for CASSSQTGGYTF.

The V call is TRBV19, the J call TRBJ2-4, with 8 bases fitting TRBD2. The CDR3 is made up of 15 amino acids. Germline assignment: CDR1 LNHDA and CDR2 SQIVND (reference sequence). Trimming removed 5 bases from V and 6 bases from J; junction bases left unmatched: 9. For the CDR3, the DNA is TGTGCCAGTAGTGCCTCGCTAGCGGGCCTAAACATTCAGTACTTC. Encoded protein: CASSASLAGLNIQYF.

V is TRBV5-1 and J is TRBJ2-3; D possibly corresponds to TRBD1 (5 bases). From germline, CDR1 is SGHRS and CDR2 YFSETQ. The CDR3 is 15 amino acids. Between the trimmed V and J ends, which lost 6 bases and 4 bases, there was a span of 18 bases. The CDR3: CASNLTPTGADTQYF. CDR3 DNA: TGCGCCAGCAACCTCACCCCAACAGGCGCAGATACGCAGTATTTT.

The rearrangement joins TRBV29-1 to TRBJ2-3; TRBD1 matches 9 bases. This CDR3 region has 16 residues. The V gene end was trimmed by 6 bases and the J gene end by 3 bases; junction bases not matched to a gene: 13. Germline V gene sequence: CDR1 SQVTM, CDR2 ANQGSEA. In DNA form, the CDR3 reads TGCAGCGTGGGCGCAGGGACAGGGCGAGCGACAGATACGCAGTATTTT. It yields the protein CSVGAGTGRATDTQYF.

The chain has TRBV27 and TRBJ2-1; 13 bases agree with TRBD2. The CDR3 is 17 residues long. With 0 bases clipped from V and 5 bases from J, the junction kept 4 bases outside the gene matches. In germline, CDR1 is MNHEY, CDR2 SMNVEV (reference sequence). CDR3 bases: TGTGCCAGCAGTTTATCGGGGGGACTAGCGGGGAACAATGAGCAGTTCTTC. Encoded protein: CASSLSGGLAGNNEQFF.

The chain couples TRBV10-3 to TRBJ2-7; TRBD1 matches 7 bases. Losses at the gene ends were 3 bases for V and 2 bases for J; bases not matched to a gene: 4. The CDR3 is 14 amino acids. CDR1 is ENHRY and CDR2 is SYGVKD in the germline V gene. The CDR3 DNA sequence: TGTGCCATCAGTGACTACCAGGGGGCCTACGAGCAGTACTTC. As protein: CAISDYQGAYEQYF.

This clone was detected only once. V usage is TRBV5-1 and J usage is TRBJ2-7; possible D gene TRBD1, 6 bases. Germline V gene lookup returns CDR1 SGHRS and CDR2 YFSETQ. The CDR3 loop spans 15 amino acids. Trimming stripped 4 bases from V and 2 bases from J, with 16 bases between. CDR3 residues: CASSTFDRRPYEQYF. The CDR3, as DNA: TGCGCCAGCAGCACGTTTGACAGGAGACCCTACGAGCAGTACTTC.

The chain combines TRBV5-5 with TRBJ2-7; 9 nucleotides match TRBD1. Germline-derived CDR1 and CDR2 are SGHKS and YYEKEE (reference sequence). The CDR3 extends over 16 amino acids. Trimming at V came to 4 bases and at J to 2 bases, leaving 10 bases not matched to a gene. The CDR3 DNA reads TGTGCCAGCAGCCGCACAGGGGGCGCGAACCCCTACGAGCAGTACTTC. Its protein is CASSRTGGANPYEQYF.

This clone was counted between two and nine times. This chain links TRBV4-2 with TRBJ1-1, with D uncertain. The V gene lost 0 bases and the J gene lost 0 bases, with 17 bases spanning the gap. CDR3 length: 18 amino acids. Germline lookup yields CDR1 LGHNA and CDR2 YNFKEQ. The CDR3 DNA sequence: TGTGCCAGCAGCCAAGAGTTGACTGACTGGCTGGTGAACACTGAAGCTTTCTTT. This sequence encodes CASSQELTDWLVNTEAFF.

The V call is TRBV10-3, the J call TRBJ1-1; 10 bases are a match to TRBD1. CDR1 is ENHRY and CDR2 is SYGVKD in the germline V gene. J was trimmed by 3 bases and V by 10 bases; bases with no gene match: 5. The CDR3 spans 13 residues. CDR3 nucleotide sequence: TGTGCCACGGGGGACAGGGGTGACACTGAAGCTTTCTTT. It specifies CATGDRGDTEAFF.

The chain recombines TRBV9 with TRBJ2-1; 12 bases line up with TRBD2. V was pared by 4 bases and J by 3 bases, with 5 bases of the junction left unmatched. The CDR3 is 16 residues long. CDR1 is SGDLS and CDR2 is YYNGEE in the germline V gene. As DNA, the CDR3 is TGTGCCAGCAGCCCGACGACTAGCGGGAGCTACAATGAGCAGTTCTTC. Encoded protein: CASSPTTSGSYNEQFF.

CDR3 region: CASSLTGTSGKGEQFF. The DNA for the CDR3 is TGTGCCAGCAGCTTAACCGGGACTAGCGGGAAGGGTGAGCAGTTCTTC. The chain uses TRBV7-3 and TRBJ2-1; 13 bases are a match to TRBD2. Unmatched junction bases numbered 5, after V lost 0 bases and J lost 9 bases. Germline V gene data show CDR1 as SGHTA and CDR2 as FQGTGA. The CDR3 length is 16 residues. Full variable domain (rest looked up from reference TRBV7-3 and TRBJ2-1): GAGVSQTPSNKVTEKGKYVELRCDPISGHTALYWYRQSLGQGPEFLIYFQGTGAADDSGLPNDRFFAVRPEGSVSTLKIQRTERGDSAVYLCASSLTGTSGKGEQFFGPGTRLTVL.

V and J are TRBV28 and TRBJ2-3; TRBD2 matches at 10 bases. CDR1 MDHEN and CDR2 SYDVKM come from the germline V gene. With 4 bases clipped from V and 4 bases from J, the junction kept 8 bases outside the gene matches. This CDR3 is 16 amino acids long. The CDR3 nucleotides are TGTGCCAGCAGTTACTACGGGACTAGCGTGTCAGATACGCAGTATTTT. It translates to CASSYYGTSVSDTQYF.

This rearrangement joins TRBV2 to TRBJ1-2; D is unresolved. CDR1 SNHLY and CDR2 FYNNEI come from the germline V gene. The CDR3 is 13 residues long. V gave up 7 bases and J gave up 0 bases, with 9 bases separating them. The DNA for the CDR3 is TGTGCCAGCATCTCGTACTCTAACTATGGCTACACCTTC. This encodes CASISYSNYGYTF.

The genes are TRBV11-2 and TRBJ2-2, with 8 bases identical to TRBD1. Germline CDR1 SGHAT, CDR2 FQNNGV. With 2 bases clipped from V and 4 bases from J, the junction kept 3 bases outside the gene matches. The CDR3 length is 15 residues. DNA for the CDR3: TGTGCCAGCAGCTTACAGGGGGCGGGCACCGGGGAGCTGTTTTTT. It encodes CASSLQGAGTGELFF.

V and J are TRBV18 and TRBJ1-5; TRBD1 is a possible D gene (6 bases). V shed 2 bases and J shed 7 bases, with 12 bases lying between them. CDR3 size: 14 residues. Germline CDR1 KGHSH, CDR2 LQKENI. In DNA, the CDR3 is TGTGCCAGCTCACCATCGGACAGAGAGCAGCCCCAGCATTTT. Protein: CASSPSDREQPQHF.

The V call is TRBV5-6, the J call TRBJ1-2; 7 nucleotides line up with TRBD1. This CDR3 region has 14 residues. Losses at the gene ends were 0 bases for V and 8 bases for J; bases not matched to a gene: 7. Germline CDR1 reads SGHDT; CDR2 reads YYEEEE. CDR3 sequence: CASSLEDRLEGYTF. The DNA of the CDR3 is TGTGCCAGCAGCTTGGAGGACAGGTTAGAGGGCTACACCTTC.

The chain is built from TRBV18 and TRBJ2-5, with D uncertain. CDR1 is KGHSH, CDR2 LQKENI, per germline. This CDR3 contains 11 residues. Trimming pared 6 bases from V and 1 base from J, leaving 3 bases between. The CDR3 is CASSFQETQYF. The CDR3 nucleotides are TGTGCCAGCTCCTTCCAAGAGACCCAGTACTTC.